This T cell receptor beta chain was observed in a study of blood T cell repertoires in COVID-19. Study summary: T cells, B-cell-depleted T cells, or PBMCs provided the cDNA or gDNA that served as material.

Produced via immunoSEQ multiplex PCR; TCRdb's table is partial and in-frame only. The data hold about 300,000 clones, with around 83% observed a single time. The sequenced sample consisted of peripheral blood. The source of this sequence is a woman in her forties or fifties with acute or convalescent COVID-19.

Here the CDR3 reads CASSSPPGIPEAFF. Written as DNA, the CDR3 is TGTGCCAGCAGTTCCCCTCCAGGGATTCCTGAAGCTTTCTTT. The chain combines TRBV6-5 with TRBJ1-1; possibly TRBD1 for D (5 bases). V lost 4 bases and J 6 bases, leaving 15 bases between the germline ends. CDR1 is MNHEY and CDR2 is SVGAGI in the germline V gene. This CDR3 is 14 amino acids long.